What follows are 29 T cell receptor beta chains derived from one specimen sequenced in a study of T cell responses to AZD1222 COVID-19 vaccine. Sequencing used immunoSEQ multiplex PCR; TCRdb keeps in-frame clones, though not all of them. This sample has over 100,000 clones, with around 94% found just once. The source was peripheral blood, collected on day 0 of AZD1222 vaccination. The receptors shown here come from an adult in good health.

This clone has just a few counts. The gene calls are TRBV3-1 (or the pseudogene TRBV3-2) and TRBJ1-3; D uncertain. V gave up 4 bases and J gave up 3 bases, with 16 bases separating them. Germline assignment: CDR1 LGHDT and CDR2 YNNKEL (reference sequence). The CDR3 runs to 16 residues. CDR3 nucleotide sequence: TGTGCCAGCAGCCCCACTCAGGTTCTCTATGGAAACACCATATATTTT. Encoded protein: CASSPTQVLYGNTIYF.

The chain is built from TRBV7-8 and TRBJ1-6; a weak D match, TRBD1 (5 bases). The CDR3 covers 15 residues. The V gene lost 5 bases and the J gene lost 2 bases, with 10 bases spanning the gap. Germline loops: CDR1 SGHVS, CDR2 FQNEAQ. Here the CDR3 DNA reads TGTGCCAGCAGCCCCGAAGGGGCCTATAATTCACCCCTCCACTTT. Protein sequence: CASSPEGAYNSPLHF.

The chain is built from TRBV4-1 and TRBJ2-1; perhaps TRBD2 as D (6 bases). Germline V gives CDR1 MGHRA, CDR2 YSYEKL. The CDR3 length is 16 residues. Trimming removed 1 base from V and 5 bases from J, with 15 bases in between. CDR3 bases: TGCGCCAGCAGCCAAGGCCCGACTAGGACTAACAATGAGCAGTTCTTC. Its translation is CASSQGPTRTNNEQFF.

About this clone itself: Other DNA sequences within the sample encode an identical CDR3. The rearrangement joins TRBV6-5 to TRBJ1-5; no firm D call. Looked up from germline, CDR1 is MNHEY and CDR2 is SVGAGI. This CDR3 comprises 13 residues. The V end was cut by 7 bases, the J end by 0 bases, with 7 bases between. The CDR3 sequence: CASKVDSNQPQHF. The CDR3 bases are TGTGCCAGCAAAGTAGATAGCAATCAGCCCCAGCATTTT.

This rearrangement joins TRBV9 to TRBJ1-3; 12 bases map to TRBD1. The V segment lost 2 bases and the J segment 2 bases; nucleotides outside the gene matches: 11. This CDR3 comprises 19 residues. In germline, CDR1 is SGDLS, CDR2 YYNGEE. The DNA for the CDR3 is TGTGCCAGCAGCGTCCGGGACAGGGGGCCCCAGGGTGCTGGAAACACCATATATTTT. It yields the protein CASSVRDRGPQGAGNTIYF.

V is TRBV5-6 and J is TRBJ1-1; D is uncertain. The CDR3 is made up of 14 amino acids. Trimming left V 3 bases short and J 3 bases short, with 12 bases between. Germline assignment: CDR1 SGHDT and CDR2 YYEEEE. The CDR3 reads CASSSGNPDTEAFF. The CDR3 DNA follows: TGTGCCAGCAGCTCGGGGAACCCAGACACTGAAGCTTTCTTT.

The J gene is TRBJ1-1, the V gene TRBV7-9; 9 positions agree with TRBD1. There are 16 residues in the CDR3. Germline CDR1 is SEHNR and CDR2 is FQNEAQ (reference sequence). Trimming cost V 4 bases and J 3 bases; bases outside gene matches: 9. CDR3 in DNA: TGTGCCAGCAGCTCCCCCCGGACAGGGGAAGACACTGAAGCTTTCTTT. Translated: CASSSPRTGEDTEAFF.

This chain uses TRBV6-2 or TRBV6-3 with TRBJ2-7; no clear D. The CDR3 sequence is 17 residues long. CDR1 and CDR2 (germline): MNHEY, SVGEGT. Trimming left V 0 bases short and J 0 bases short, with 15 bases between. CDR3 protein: CASSYSLQTASSYEQYF. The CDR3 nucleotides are TGTGCCAGCAGTTACTCGCTTCAGACGGCGAGCTCCTACGAGCAGTACTTC.

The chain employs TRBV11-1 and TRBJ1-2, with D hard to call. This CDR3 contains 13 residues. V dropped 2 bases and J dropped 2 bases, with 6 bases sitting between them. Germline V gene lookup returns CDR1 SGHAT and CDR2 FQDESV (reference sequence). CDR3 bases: TGTGCCAGCAGCTTACGCCAGAACTATGGCTACACCTTC. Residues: CASSLRQNYGYTF.

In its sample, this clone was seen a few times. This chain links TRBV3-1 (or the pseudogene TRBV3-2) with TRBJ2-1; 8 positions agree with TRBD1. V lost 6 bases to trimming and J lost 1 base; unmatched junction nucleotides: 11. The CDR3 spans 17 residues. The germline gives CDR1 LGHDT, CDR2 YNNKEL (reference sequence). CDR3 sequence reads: CASSSGQGVSSYNEQFF. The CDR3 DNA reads TGTGCCAGCAGTTCAGGACAGGGCGTTTCTTCCTACAATGAGCAGTTCTTC.

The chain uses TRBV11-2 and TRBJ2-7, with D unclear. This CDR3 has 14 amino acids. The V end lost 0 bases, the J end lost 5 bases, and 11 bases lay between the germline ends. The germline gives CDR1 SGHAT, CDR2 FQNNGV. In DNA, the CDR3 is TGTGCCAGCAGCTTAGATTCGGTGAAGGACGAGCAGTACTTC. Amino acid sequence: CASSLDSVKDEQYF.

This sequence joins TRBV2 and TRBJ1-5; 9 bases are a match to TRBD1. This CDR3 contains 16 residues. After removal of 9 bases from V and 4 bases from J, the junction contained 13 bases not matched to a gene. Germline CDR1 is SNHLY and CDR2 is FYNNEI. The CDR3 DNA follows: TGTGCCAGTAGAACCGCCGGGACAGGGCCTAATCAGCCCCAGCATTTT. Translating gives CASRTAGTGPNQPQHF.

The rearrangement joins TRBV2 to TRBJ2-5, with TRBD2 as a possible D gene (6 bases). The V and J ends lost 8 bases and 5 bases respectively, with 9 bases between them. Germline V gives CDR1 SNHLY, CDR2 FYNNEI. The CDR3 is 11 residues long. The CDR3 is CASARGETQYF. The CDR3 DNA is TGTGCCAGCGCCCGGGGGGAGACCCAGTACTTC.

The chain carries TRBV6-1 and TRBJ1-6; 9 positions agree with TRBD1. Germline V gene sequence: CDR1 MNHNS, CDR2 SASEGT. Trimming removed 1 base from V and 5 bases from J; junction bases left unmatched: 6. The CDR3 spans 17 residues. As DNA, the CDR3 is TGTGCCAGCAGTGAAGAAACAGGGGGCCAGAATAATTCACCCCTCCACTTT. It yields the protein CASSEETGGQNNSPLHF.

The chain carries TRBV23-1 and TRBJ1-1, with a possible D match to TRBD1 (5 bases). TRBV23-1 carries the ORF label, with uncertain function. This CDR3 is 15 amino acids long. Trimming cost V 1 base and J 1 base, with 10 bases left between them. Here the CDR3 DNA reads TGCGCCAGCAGTCAATACGAGGGGACGAACACTGAAGCTTTCTTT. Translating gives CASSQYEGTNTEAFF.

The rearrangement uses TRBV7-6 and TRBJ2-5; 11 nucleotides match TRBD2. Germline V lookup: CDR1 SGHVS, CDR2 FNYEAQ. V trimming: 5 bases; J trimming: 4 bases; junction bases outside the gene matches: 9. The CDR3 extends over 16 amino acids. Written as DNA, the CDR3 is TGTGCCAGCAGCAAAAGCGGACTAGCGGGTGGAGAGACCCAGTACTTC. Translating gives CASSKSGLAGGETQYF.

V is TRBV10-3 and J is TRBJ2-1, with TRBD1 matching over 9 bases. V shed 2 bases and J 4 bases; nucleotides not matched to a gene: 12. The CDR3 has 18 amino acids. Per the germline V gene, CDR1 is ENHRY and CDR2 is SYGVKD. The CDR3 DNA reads TGTGCCATCAGTGAGCCGGGACAGGGTCAAACTCTATACAATGAGCAGTTCTTC. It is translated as CAISEPGQGQTLYNEQFF.

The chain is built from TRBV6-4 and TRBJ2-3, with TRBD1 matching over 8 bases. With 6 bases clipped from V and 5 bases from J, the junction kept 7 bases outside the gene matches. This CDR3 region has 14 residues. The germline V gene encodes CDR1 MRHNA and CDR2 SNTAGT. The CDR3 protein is CASSEQTGVDTQYF. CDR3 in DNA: TGTGCCAGCAGCGAGCAGACAGGGGTAGATACGCAGTATTTT.

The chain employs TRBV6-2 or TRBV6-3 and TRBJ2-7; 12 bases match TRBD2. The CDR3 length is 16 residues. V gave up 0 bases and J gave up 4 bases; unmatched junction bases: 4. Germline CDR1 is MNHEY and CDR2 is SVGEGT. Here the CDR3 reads CASSYSRTSGIYEQYF. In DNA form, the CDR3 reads TGTGCCAGCAGTTACTCGCGGACTAGCGGGATTTACGAGCAGTACTTC.

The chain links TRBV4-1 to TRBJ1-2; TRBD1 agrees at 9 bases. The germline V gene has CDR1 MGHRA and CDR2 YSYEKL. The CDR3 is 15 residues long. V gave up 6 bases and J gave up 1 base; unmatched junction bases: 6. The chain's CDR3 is CASRAQGAGNYGYTF. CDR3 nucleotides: TGCGCCAGCAGGGCACAGGGGGCGGGTAACTATGGCTACACCTTC.

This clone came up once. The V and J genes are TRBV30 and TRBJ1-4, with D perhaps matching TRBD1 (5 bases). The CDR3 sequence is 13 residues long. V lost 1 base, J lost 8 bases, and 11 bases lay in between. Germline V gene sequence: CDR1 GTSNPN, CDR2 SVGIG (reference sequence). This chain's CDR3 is CAWSGQGLEKLFF. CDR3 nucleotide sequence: TGTGCCTGGAGTGGGCAGGGCTTGGAAAAACTGTTTTTT. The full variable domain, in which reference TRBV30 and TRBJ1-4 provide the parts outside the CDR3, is SQTIHQWPATLVQPVGSPLSLECTVEGTSNPNLYWYRQAAGRGLQLLFYSVGIGQISSEVPQNLSASRPQDRQFILSSKKLLLSDSGFYLCAWSGQGLEKLFFGSGTQLSVL.

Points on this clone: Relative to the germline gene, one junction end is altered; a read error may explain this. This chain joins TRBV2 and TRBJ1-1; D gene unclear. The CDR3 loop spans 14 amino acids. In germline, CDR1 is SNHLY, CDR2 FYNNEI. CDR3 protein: CASTEGQANTEAFF. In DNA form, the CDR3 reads TGTGCCAGCACTGAAGGGCAGGCGAACACTGAAGCTTTCTTT. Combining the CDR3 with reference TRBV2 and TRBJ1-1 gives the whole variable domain EPEVTQTPSHQVTQMGQEVILRCVPISNHLYFYWYRQILGQKVEFLVSFYNNEISEKSEIFDDQFSVERPDGSNFTLKIRSTKLEDSAMYFCASTEGQANTEAFFGQGTRLTVV.

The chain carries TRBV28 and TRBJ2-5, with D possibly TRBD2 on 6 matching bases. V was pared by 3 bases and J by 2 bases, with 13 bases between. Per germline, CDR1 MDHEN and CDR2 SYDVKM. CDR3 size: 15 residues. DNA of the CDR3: TGTGCCAGCAGTTTTTGGGGACGGGGGCAAGAGACCCAGTACTTC. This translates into CASSFWGRGQETQYF.

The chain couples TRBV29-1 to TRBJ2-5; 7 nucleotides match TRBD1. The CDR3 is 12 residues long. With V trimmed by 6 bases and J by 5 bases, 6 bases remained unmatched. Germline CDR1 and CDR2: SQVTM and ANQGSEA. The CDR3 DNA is TGCAGCGTCGACAGGGTCTATGAGACCCAGTACTTC. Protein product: CSVDRVYETQYF.

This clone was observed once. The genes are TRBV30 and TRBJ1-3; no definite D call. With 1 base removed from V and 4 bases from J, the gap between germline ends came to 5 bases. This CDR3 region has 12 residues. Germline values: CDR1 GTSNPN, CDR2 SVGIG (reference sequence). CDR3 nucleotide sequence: TGTGCCTGGAGTGAAGGAGGAAACACCATATATTTT. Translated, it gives CAWSEGGNTIYF.

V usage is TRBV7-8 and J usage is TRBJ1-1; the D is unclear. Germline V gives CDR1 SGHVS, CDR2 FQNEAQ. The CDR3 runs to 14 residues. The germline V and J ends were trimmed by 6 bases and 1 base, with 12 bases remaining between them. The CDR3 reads CASSLRLPNTEAFF. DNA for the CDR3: TGTGCCAGCAGTCTCAGGTTACCGAACACTGAAGCTTTCTTT.

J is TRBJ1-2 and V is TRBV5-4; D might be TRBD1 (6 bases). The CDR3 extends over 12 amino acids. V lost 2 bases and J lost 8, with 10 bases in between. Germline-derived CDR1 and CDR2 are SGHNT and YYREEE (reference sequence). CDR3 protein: CASSLQGWGYTF. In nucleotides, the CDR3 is TGTGCCAGCAGCTTACAGGGTTGGGGCTACACCTTC. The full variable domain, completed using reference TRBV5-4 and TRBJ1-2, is ETGVTQSPTHLIKTRGQQVTLRCSSQSGHNTVSWYQQALGQGPQFIFQYYREEENGRGNFPPRFSGLQFPNYSSELNVNALELDDSALYLCASSLQGWGYTFGSGTRLTVV.

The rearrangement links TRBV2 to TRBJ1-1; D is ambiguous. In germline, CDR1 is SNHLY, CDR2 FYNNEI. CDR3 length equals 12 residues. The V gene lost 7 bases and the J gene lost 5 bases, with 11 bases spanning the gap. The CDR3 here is CASNVGGTEAFF. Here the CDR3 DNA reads TGTGCCAGCAATGTGGGTGGGACTGAAGCTTTCTTT. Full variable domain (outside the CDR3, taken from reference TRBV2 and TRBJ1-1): EPEVTQTPSHQVTQMGQEVILRCVPISNHLYFYWYRQILGQKVEFLVSFYNNEISEKSEIFDDQFSVERPDGSNFTLKIRSTKLEDSAMYFCASNVGGTEAFFGQGTRLTVV.

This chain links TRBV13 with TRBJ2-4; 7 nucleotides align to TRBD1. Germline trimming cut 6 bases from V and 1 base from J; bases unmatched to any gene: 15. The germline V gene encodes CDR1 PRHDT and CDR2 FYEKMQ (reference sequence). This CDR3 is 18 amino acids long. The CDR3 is CASRISGTALGAKNIQYF. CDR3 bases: TGTGCCAGCAGGATCTCGGGGACAGCCCTAGGGGCCAAAAACATTCAGTACTTC.